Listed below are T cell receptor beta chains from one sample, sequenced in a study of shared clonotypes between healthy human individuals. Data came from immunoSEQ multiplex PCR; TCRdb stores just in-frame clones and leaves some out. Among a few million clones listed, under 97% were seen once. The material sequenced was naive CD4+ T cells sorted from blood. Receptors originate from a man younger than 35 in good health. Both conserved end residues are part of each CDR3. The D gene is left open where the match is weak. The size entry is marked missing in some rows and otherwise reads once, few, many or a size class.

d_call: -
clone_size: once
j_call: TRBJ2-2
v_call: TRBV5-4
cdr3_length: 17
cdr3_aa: CASSLGPGGPNTGELFF
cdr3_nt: TGTGCCAGCAGCTTGGGGCCGGGGGGCCCAAACACCGGGGAGCTGTTTTTT

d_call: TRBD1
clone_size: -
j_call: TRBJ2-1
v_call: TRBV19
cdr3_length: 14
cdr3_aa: CASSTFTGGHEQFF
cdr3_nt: TGTGCCAGTAGTACTTTTACAGGGGGTCATGAGCAGTTCTTC

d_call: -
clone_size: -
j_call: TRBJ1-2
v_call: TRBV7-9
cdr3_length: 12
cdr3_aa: CASSRTSYGYTF
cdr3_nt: TGTGCCAGCAGCCGGACGTCATATGGCTACACCTTC

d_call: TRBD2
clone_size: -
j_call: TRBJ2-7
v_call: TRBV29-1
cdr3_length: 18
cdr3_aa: CSADTGTSGRGGIYEQYF
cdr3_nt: TGCAGCGCAGACACCGGGACTAGCGGGAGGGGGGGAATCTACGAGCAGTACTTC

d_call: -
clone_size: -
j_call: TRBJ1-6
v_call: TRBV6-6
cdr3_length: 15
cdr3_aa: CASSYSGVQLSPLHF
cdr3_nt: TGTGCCAGCAGTTACTCCGGGGTCCAGCTTTCACCCCTCCACTTT

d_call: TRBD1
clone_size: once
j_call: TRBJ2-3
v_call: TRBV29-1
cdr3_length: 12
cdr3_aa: CSVEDRADTQYF
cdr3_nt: TGCAGCGTTGAGGACAGGGCGGATACGCAGTATTTT

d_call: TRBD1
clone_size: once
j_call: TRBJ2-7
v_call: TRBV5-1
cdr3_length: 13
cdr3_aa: CASSEQGAYEQYF
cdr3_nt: TGCGCCAGCAGCGAACAGGGGGCCTACGAGCAGTACTTC

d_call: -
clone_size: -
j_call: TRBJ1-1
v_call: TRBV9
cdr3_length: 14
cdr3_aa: CASSSLTGGTEAFF
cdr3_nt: TGTGCCAGCAGCTCCTTAACGGGGGGTACTGAAGCTTTCTTT

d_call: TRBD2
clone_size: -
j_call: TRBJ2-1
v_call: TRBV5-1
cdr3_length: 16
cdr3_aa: CASSLGWTSSYNEQFF
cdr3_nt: TGCGCCAGCAGCCTCGGCTGGACTAGCTCCTACAATGAGCAGTTCTTC

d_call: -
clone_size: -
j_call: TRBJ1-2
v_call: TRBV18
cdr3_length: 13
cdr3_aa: CASSPTDEGGYTF
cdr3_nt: TGTGCCAGCTCACCAACAGACGAGGGTGGCTACACCTTC

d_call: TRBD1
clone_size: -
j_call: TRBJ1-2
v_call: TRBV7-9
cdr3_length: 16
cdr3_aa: CASRPKTGTGDDGYTF
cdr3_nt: TGTGCCAGCAGACCCAAAACCGGGACAGGGGACGATGGCTACACCTTC

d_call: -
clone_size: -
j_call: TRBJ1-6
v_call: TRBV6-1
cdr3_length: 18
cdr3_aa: CASSEAGGTGSYNSPLHF
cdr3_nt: TGTGCCAGCAGTGAAGCGGGGGGGACGGGGTCCTATAATTCACCCCTCCACTTT

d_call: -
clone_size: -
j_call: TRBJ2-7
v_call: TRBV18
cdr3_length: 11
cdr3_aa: CASSPKDEQYF
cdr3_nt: TGTGCCAGCTCACCAAAGGATGAGCAGTACTTC

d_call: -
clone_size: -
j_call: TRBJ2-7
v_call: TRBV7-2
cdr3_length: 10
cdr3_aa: CASGSYEQYF
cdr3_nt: TGTGCCAGCGGGAGCTACGAGCAGTACTTC

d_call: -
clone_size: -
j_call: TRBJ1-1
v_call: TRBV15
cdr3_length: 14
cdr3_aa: CATSRVGLNTEAFF
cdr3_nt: TGTGCCACCAGCAGAGTAGGGTTGAACACTGAAGCTTTCTTT

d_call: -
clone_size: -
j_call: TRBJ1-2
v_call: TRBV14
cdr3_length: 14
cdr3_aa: CASSPGDRNYGYTF
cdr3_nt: TGTGCCAGCAGCCCCGGTGACAGAAACTATGGCTACACCTTC